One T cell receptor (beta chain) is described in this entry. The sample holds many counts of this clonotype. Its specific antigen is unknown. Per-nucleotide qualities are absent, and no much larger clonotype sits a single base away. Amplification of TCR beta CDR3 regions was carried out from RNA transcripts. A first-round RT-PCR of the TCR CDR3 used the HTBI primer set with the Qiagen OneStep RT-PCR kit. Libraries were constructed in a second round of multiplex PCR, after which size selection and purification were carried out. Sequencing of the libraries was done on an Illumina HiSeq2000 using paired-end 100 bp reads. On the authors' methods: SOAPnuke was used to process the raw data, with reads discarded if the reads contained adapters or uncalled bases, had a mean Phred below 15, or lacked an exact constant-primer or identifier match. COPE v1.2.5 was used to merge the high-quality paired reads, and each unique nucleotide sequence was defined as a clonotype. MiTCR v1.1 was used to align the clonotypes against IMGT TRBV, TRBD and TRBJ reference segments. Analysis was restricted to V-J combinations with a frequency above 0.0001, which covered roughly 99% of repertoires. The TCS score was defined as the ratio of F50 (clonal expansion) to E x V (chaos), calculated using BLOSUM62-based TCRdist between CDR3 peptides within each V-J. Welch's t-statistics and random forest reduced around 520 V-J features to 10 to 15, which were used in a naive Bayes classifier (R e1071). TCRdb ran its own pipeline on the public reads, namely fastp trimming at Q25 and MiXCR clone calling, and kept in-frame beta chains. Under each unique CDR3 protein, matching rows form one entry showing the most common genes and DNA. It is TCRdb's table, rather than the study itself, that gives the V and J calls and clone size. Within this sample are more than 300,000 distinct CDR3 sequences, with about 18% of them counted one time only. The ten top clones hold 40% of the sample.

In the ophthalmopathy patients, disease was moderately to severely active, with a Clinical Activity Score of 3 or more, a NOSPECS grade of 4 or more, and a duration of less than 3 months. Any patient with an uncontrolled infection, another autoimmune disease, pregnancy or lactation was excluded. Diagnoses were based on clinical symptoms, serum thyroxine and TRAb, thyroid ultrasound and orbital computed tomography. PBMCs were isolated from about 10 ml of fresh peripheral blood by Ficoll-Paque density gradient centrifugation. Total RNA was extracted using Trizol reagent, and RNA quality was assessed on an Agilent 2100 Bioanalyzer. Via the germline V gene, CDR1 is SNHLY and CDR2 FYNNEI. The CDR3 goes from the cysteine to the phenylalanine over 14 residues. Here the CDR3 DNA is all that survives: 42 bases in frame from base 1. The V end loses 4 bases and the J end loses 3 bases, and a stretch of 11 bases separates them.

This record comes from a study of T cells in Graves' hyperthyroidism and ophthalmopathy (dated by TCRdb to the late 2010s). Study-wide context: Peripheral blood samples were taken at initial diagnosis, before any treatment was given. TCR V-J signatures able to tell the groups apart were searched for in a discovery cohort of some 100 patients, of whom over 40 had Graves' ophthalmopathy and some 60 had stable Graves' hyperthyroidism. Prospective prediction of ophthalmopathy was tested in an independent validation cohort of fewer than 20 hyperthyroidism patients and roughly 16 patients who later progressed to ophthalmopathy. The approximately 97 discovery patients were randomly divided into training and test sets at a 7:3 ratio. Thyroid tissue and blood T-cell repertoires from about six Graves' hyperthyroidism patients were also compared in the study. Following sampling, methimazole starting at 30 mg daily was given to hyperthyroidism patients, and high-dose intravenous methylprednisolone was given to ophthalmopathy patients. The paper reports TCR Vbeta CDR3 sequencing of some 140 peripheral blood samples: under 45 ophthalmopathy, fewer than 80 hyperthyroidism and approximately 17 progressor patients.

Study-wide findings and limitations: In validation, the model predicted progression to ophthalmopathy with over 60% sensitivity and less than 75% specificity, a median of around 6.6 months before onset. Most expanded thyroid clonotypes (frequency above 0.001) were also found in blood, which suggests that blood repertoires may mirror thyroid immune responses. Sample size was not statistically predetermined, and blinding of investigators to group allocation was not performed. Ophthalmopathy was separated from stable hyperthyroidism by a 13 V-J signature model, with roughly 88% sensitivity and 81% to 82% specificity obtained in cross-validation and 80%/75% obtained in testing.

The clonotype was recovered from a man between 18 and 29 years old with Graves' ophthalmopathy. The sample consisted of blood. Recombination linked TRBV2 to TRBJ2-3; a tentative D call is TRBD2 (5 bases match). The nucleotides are TGTGCCAGCAGTGGCGCAGGCGGGACAGATACGCAGTATTTT. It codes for CASSGAGGTDTQYF.